This T cell receptor beta chain is drawn from a study of tumor and adjacent non-tumor tissue in lung cancer. The overall study: Histology: 12 adenocarcinoma, a couple of squamous cell carcinoma, 1 small cell lung cancer. On average, productive TCRbeta reads reached a few million per sample. Study-level results: Tumor repertoires had a smaller top 100 clone share than normal lung. TCR diversity was significantly greater in tumor than normal lung tissue.

The template was RNA from unsorted bulk tissue. Per germline, CDR1 SGHAT and CDR2 FQNNGV. This CDR3 is built from 15 residues. The library came from three nested PCR rounds adapted from ARM-PCR protocols. Via MiXCR, TCRdb re-called the multiplex PCR reads, giving one row per CDR3 protein. The table includes around 120,000 distinct CDR3 sequences, about 66% detected once. Points on this clonotype: Its specificity is not known. One end of the junction is discordant with germline, which a read error may explain.

The receptor's source is a man under 40 with non-small cell lung cancer. The chain couples TRBV11-2 to TRBJ2-7; maybe TRBD1 (7 bases). Specimen: lung tumor tissue. CDR3 protein: CVSSLEGQCVYEQYF. The CDR3 region has the DNA TGTGTCAGCAGCCTGGAGGGACAGTGTGTCTACGAGCAGTACTTC.